What follows are 14 T cell receptor beta chains derived from one specimen sequenced in a study of regulatory T cells in long-lasting Graves disease. CDR3 regions were amplified by Arm-PCR using iRepertoire HTBI primers to build TCR beta libraries. TCRdb re-analysed the multiplex PCR reads in MiXCR, keeping a single row per CDR3 protein. The sample shows 650,000 to 700,000 distinct CDR3 sequences, approximately 31% of them seen only once. Time point here: persistent/refractory GD, antithyroid drugs over 5 years with positive TRAb. Following extraction of RNA from PBMCs, that RNA was used to make the TCR library. Sequenced here: peripheral blood mononuclear cells (PBMCs), sampled when the disease was refractory, from a patient treated with antithyroid drugs. The receptors here all came from a female donor with Graves disease.

Here the CDR3 reads CASSSPPTGTPSVTQYF. The CDR3 coding sequence is TGTGCCAGCAGCTCCCCCCCAACCGGGACCCCCTCAGTGACCCAGTACTTC. The chain joins TRBV7-9 to TRBJ2-5, with D tentatively TRBD1 or TRBD2 (5 bases each). Deletions cut 4 bases from V and 7 bases from J, with 25 bases between. CDR3 length: 17 residues. Germline values: CDR1 SEHNR, CDR2 FQNEAQ (reference sequence).

The sample holds a few counts of this clonotype. The J gene is TRBJ2-7, the V gene TRBV6-2 or TRBV6-3; D ambiguous. CDR1 and CDR2 from the germline V gene are MNHEY and SVGEGT. The V end was cut by 7 bases, the J end by 4 bases, with 11 bases between. This CDR3 is built from 12 residues. The CDR3 bases are TGTGCCAGCACCCTGAGAGGTTACGAGCAGTACTTC. Protein sequence: CASTLRGYEQYF.

This clonotype turned up a few times. This chain links TRBV9 with TRBJ2-7; TRBD1 matches 12 bases. V gave up 7 bases and J gave up 5 bases; unmatched junction bases: 13. The CDR3 runs 16 residues. Germline V lookup: CDR1 SGDLS, CDR2 YYNGEE. The CDR3 protein is CASAEGGQGALDEQYF. For the CDR3, the DNA is TGTGCCAGCGCCGAGGGGGGACAGGGGGCGCTCGACGAGCAGTACTTC. The full variable domain, its missing parts supplied by reference TRBV9 and TRBJ2-7, is DSGVTQTPKHLITATGQRVTLRCSPRSGDLSVYWYQQSLDQGLQFLIQYYNGEERAKGNILERFSAQQFPDLHSELNLSSLELGDSALYFCASAEGGQGALDEQYFGPGTRLTVT.

This clonotype came up a few times. V and J are TRBV11-3 and TRBJ2-1, with 9 bases lining up with TRBD2. The CDR3 is 16 amino acids. The germline CDR1 and CDR2 sequences are SGHNT and YENEEA. Trimming took 0 bases from V and 2 from J; bases not matched to a gene: 2. CDR3 sequence reads: CASSLDLAGTYNEQFF. The CDR3 region has the DNA TGTGCCAGCAGCTTAGATCTAGCGGGGACCTACAATGAGCAGTTCTTC.

The chain uses TRBV19 and TRBJ2-7; TRBD2 aligns across 9 bases. This CDR3 has 13 amino acids. V dropped 3 bases and J dropped 7; count of bases not matched to a gene: 4. Looked up from germline, CDR1 is LNHDA and CDR2 is SQIVND (reference sequence). The CDR3 sequence: CASSISTSGEQYF. CDR3 nucleotide sequence: TGTGCCAGTAGTATTTCGACTAGCGGAGAGCAGTACTTC.

This clonotype is a singleton in its sample. This chain uses TRBV6-1 with TRBJ1-2, with D unresolved. V gave up 0 bases and J gave up 0 bases, with 8 bases separating them. The germline V gene encodes CDR1 MNHNS and CDR2 SASEGT. This CDR3 contains 15 residues. CDR3 sequence: CASSEAPSANYGYTF. CDR3 nucleotide sequence: TGTGCCAGCAGTGAAGCGCCATCAGCTAACTATGGCTACACCTTC.

The chain employs TRBV4-1 and TRBJ2-7; 10 positions agree with TRBD1. Unmatched junction bases numbered 4, after V lost 5 bases and J lost 3 bases. This CDR3 has 14 amino acids. Germline CDR1 reads MGHRA; CDR2 reads YSYEKL. CDR3: CASSYRDRGYEQYF. CDR3 nucleotide sequence: TGCGCCAGCAGCTACCGGGACAGGGGCTACGAGCAGTACTTC.

This clonotype was recorded once. One end of the junction is discordant with germline, which a read error may explain. This chain connects TRBV6-2 or TRBV6-3 to TRBJ1-5; D unclear. The CDR3 is made up of 13 amino acids. CDR1 and CDR2 from the germline V gene are MNHEY and SVGEGT. The CDR3, as DNA: TGTGCCAGCAGCCTAGGTAGCAATCAGCCCCCGCATTTT. It is translated as CASSLGSNQPPHF.

The chain combines TRBV30 with TRBJ1-1; D unresolved. The V end lost 3 bases, the J end lost 4 bases, and 18 bases lay between the germline ends. Per germline, CDR1 GTSNPN and CDR2 SVGIG (reference sequence). The CDR3 loop spans 15 amino acids. CDR3 bases: TGTGCCTGGAGGGTTATAAAGAGGAGTTTCACTGAAGCTTTCTTT. Its protein product is CAWRVIKRSFTEAFF.

V and J are TRBV7-9 and TRBJ1-2, with a possible D match to TRBD1 (6 bases). V shed 3 bases and J shed 7 bases, with 12 bases lying between them. The germline V gene has CDR1 SEHNR and CDR2 FQNEAQ (reference sequence). The CDR3 is 13 residues long. CDR3: CASSFKGQGGYTF. As DNA, the CDR3 is TGTGCCAGCAGCTTTAAGGGACAAGGTGGCTACACCTTC.

V and J are TRBV7-9 and TRBJ2-7; 8 bases match TRBD2. J was trimmed by 7 bases and V by 5 bases; bases with no gene match: 13. The CDR3 has 15 amino acids. CDR1 is SEHNR and CDR2 is FQNEAQ in the germline V gene (reference sequence). CDR3 sequence: CASSNKTSVRGEQYF. CDR3 coding DNA: TGTGCCAGCAGCAACAAGACTAGCGTTCGGGGGGAGCAGTACTTC. The whole variable domain, filled in from reference TRBV7-9 and TRBJ2-7, reads DTGVSQNPRHKITKRGQNVTFRCDPISEHNRLYWYRQTLGQGPEFLTYFQNEAQLEKSRLLSDRFSAERPKGSFSTLEIQRTEQGDSAMYLCASSNKTSVRGEQYFGPGTRLTVT.

The chain carries TRBV28 and TRBJ1-5, with D maybe TRBD1 (6 bases). V lost 3 bases and J 7 bases, leaving 16 bases between the germline ends. In germline, CDR1 is MDHEN, CDR2 SYDVKM. This CDR3 spans 15 amino acids. The CDR3 nucleotides read TGTGCCAGCAGTTTCAGGGGCGGATATGGCCAGCCCCAGCATTTT. Residues: CASSFRGGYGQPQHF.

This clonotype was observed a handful of times. The rearrangement links TRBV2 to TRBJ1-2; D unclear. Trimming removed 4 bases from V and 1 base from J, with 16 bases in between. Per germline, CDR1 SNHLY and CDR2 FYNNEI. The CDR3 has 16 residues. The CDR3 sequence is CASSVRLIDVNYGYTF. CDR3 DNA: TGTGCCAGCAGTGTACGCCTGATAGACGTTAACTATGGCTACACCTTC.

At least ten counts were recorded for this clonotype. The gene calls are TRBV30 and TRBJ1-3; D unclear. The V gene's germline CDR1 is GTSNPN and CDR2 SVGIG (reference sequence). The V end was cut by 3 bases, the J end by 2 bases, with 11 bases between. CDR3 length: 14 amino acids. The chain's CDR3 is CAWRSRITGNTIYF. DNA of the CDR3: TGTGCCTGGAGGTCCCGGATCACTGGAAACACCATATATTTT. Full variable domain (remainder filled in from reference TRBV30 and TRBJ1-3): SQTIHQWPATLVQPVGSPLSLECTVEGTSNPNLYWYRQAAGRGLQLLFYSVGIGQISSEVPQNLSASRPQDRQFILSSKKLLLSDSGFYLCAWRSRITGNTIYFGEGSWLTVV.